A single sample is the source of the 23 T cell receptor beta chains below, sequenced in a study of control samples from healthy donors and cancer patients. Method: immunoSEQ multiplex PCR; TCRdb's copy keeps in-frame clones and lacks some. Of about 150,000 clones in the sample, 88% were seen once. The sample consisted of blood. The receptors originated from a man between 18 and 35 years old in good health.

On this clone: A read error may account for a junction end that differs from germline. The rearrangement uses TRBV27 and TRBJ2-7; TRBD1 matches at 8 bases. Germline values: CDR1 MNHEY, CDR2 SMNVEV (reference sequence). CDR3 size: 14 residues. The CDR3 is CASSFTPPRTGHSF. Here the CDR3 DNA reads TGTGCCAGCAGTTTCACCCCTCCTCGGACAGGGCATTCGTTC.

This sequence joins TRBV5-8 and TRBJ1-5, with unresolved D. Germline V gives CDR1 SGHTS, CDR2 YDEGEE. There are 13 residues in the CDR3. Between the trimmed V and J ends, which lost 0 bases and 0 bases, there was a span of 1 base. The CDR3 loop reads CASSLDSNQPQHF. In DNA form, the CDR3 reads TGTGCCAGCAGCTTGGATAGCAATCAGCCCCAGCATTTT.

This chain joins TRBV9 and TRBJ2-5; tentative D call: TRBD2 (5 bases). The V end was cut by 3 bases, the J end by 5 bases, with 14 bases between. The CDR3 covers 14 residues. The V gene's germline CDR1 is SGDLS and CDR2 YYNGEE. CDR3 sequence (DNA): TGTGCCAGCAGCGGTAGTGGGAGTGCGGAGACCCAGTACTTC. It codes for CASSGSGSAETQYF.

The V and J genes are TRBV9 and TRBJ1-1; TRBD1 matches 8 bases. The V and J ends lost 5 bases and 0 bases, in that order; junction bases with no gene match: 6. CDR3 length equals 15 residues. The germline gives CDR1 SGDLS, CDR2 YYNGEE. The chain's CDR3 is CASRPRQGMNTEAFF. CDR3 nucleotides: TGTGCCAGCAGACCGAGACAGGGGATGAACACTGAAGCTTTCTTT.

The chain combines TRBV29-1 with TRBJ2-3, with 8 bases identical to TRBD2. This CDR3 comprises 14 residues. The germline gives CDR1 SQVTM, CDR2 ANQGSEA. V shed 7 bases and J 3 bases; nucleotides not matched to a gene: 9. CDR3 nucleotide sequence: TGCAGCGAACTTAGCGGGGAGTTGACAGATACGCAGTATTTT. Translating it yields CSELSGELTDTQYF.

The table lists this clone with a few counts. The V and J genes are TRBV15 and TRBJ1-1, with 9 bases lining up with TRBD1. This CDR3 contains 18 residues. Germline values: CDR1 LNHNV, CDR2 YYDKDF (reference sequence). The trim removed 0 bases at V and 5 bases at J, leaving 13 bases unmatched. As DNA, the CDR3 is TGTGCCACCAGCAGAGATTTGGGACAGGGCGGTTGGAGGACTGAAGCTTTCTTT. Translating gives CATSRDLGQGGWRTEAFF.

The chain employs TRBV2 and TRBJ2-2; TRBD1 is a possible D gene (5 bases). Looked up from germline, CDR1 is SNHLY and CDR2 is FYNNEI. Trimming cost V 7 bases and J 3 bases, with 12 bases left between them. This CDR3 has 14 residues. The CDR3 region has the DNA TGTGCCAGCACACCAGAAGGGGACACCGGGGAGCTGTTTTTT. It yields the protein CASTPEGDTGELFF.

This chain joins TRBV28 and TRBJ2-5, with D tentatively TRBD1 or TRBD2 (6 bases each). Germline CDR1 is MDHEN and CDR2 is SYDVKM. The CDR3 is 17 amino acids. The V gene lost 2 bases and the J gene lost 0 bases, with 16 bases spanning the gap. CDR3 DNA: TGTGCCAGCAGTTTAGGAGGTTGGGGGGCCAACCAAGAGACCCAGTACTTC. Protein: CASSLGGWGANQETQYF.

This sequence joins TRBV9 and TRBJ1-4; D uncertain. Germline V CDR1 and CDR2: SGDLS, YYNGEE. The V end lost 1 base, the J end lost 0 bases, and 10 bases lay between the germline ends. CDR3 size: 16 residues. For the CDR3, the DNA is TGTGCCAGCAGCGTAACGCCTGACGCAACTAATGAAAAACTGTTTTTT. It encodes CASSVTPDATNEKLFF.

The chain is built from TRBV2 and TRBJ2-4; a weak D match, TRBD1 (6 bases). The V end was cut by 4 bases, the J end by 1 base, with 8 bases between. CDR1 and CDR2 (germline): SNHLY, FYNNEI. This CDR3 has 14 amino acids. The CDR3 DNA is TGTGCCAGCAGTGGGGGGCCGGCCAAAAACATTCAGTACTTC. Amino acids: CASSGGPAKNIQYF. The variable domain in full, completed from reference TRBV2 and TRBJ2-4, reads EPEVTQTPSHQVTQMGQEVILRCVPISNHLYFYWYRQILGQKVEFLVSFYNNEISEKSEIFDDQFSVERPDGSNFTLKIRSTKLEDSAMYFCASSGGPAKNIQYFGAGTRLSVL.

The V gene is TRBV4-2, the J gene TRBJ1-1; a possible D gene is TRBD1 (5 bases). Germline assignment: CDR1 LGHNA and CDR2 YNFKEQ. V was cut by 1 base and J by 5 bases, with 8 bases left in between. This CDR3 is 13 amino acids long. The CDR3 nucleotides are TGTGCCAGCAGCCAAGTAGGGGAAACTGAAGCTTTCTTT. Amino acids: CASSQVGETEAFF.

This chain connects TRBV18 to TRBJ2-5; D uncertain. The CDR3 loop spans 13 amino acids. The ends were cut back, 1 base at V and 2 bases at J, with 5 bases in the middle. Germline V gives CDR1 KGHSH, CDR2 LQKENI. The CDR3 bases are TGTGCCAGCTCACCACTAGGACAAGAGACCCAGTACTTC. Protein: CASSPLGQETQYF. Full variable domain (outside the CDR3, taken from reference TRBV18 and TRBJ2-5): NAGVMQNPRHLVRRRGQEARLRCSPMKGHSHVYWYRQLPEEGLKFMVYLQKENIIDESGMPKERFSAEFPKEGPSILRIQQVVRGDSAAYFCASSPLGQETQYFGPGTRLLVL.

CDR3 bases: TGCGCCAGCAGCCCCAATATTGACAGGATTGGAAACACCATATATTTT. It yields the protein CASSPNIDRIGNTIYF. The chain combines TRBV5-1 with TRBJ1-3; possible D gene TRBD1, 6 bases. Germline V gene data show CDR1 as SGHRS and CDR2 as YFSETQ. The germline V and J ends were trimmed by 4 bases and 3 bases, with 17 bases remaining between them. CDR3 length: 16 amino acids.

This clone showed up just a few times. V usage is TRBV12-2 and J usage is TRBJ1-4; TRBD1, the D gene given by the table, was not confirmed from the DNA. TRBV12-2 is deemed a pseudogene. The CDR3 is 17 residues long. For the CDR3, the DNA is TGTGCAAGTCGCTTAGTACCCACAGGGCCAACTAATGAAAAACTGTTTTTT. Protein sequence: CASRLVPTGPTNEKLFF.

The chain recombines TRBV3-1 (or the pseudogene TRBV3-2) with TRBJ2-7, with TRBD2 identical over 14 bases. The CDR3 has 18 residues. V shed 1 base and J 0 bases; nucleotides not matched to a gene: 5. CDR1 and CDR2 (germline): LGHDT, YNNKEL (reference sequence). CDR3 residues: CASSQGTSGGSLSYEQYF. CDR3 sequence (DNA): TGTGCCAGCAGCCAAGGGACTAGCGGGGGGTCTCTCTCCTACGAGCAGTACTTC.

The rearrangement joins TRBV21-1 to TRBJ1-1. TRBV21-1 is a pseudogene. This CDR3 comprises 16 residues. The CDR3 reads CASSILRGTVNTEAFF. CDR3 DNA: TGTGCCAGCAGCATCCTGCGGGGGACGGTGAACACTGAAGCTTTCTTT.

The chain links TRBV9 to TRBJ1-2; D is unresolved. V gave up 0 bases and J gave up 0 bases, with 6 bases separating them. Germline V gene sequence: CDR1 SGDLS, CDR2 YYNGEE. CDR3 length equals 14 residues. The CDR3 bases are TGTGCCAGCAGCGTAGCCGGCTCTAACTATGGCTACACCTTC. It is translated as CASSVAGSNYGYTF.

This clone was seen a single time. The chain uses TRBV7-2 and TRBJ2-2; D ambiguous. CDR1 SGHTA and CDR2 FQGNSA come from the germline V gene. This CDR3 region has 13 residues. V was clipped by 0 bases and J by 5 bases, with 4 bases between them. In DNA form, the CDR3 reads TGTGCCAGCAGCTTAGCTCTGACCGGGGAGCTGTTTTTT. Its translation: CASSLALTGELFF.

The CDR3 DNA is TGTGCCAGCAGGGGTTACCAAGAGACCCAGTACTTC. Translated, it gives CASRGYQETQYF. V and J are TRBV28 and TRBJ2-5, with D unclear. This CDR3 contains 12 residues. CDR1 is MDHEN, CDR2 SYDVKM, per germline. Trimming cost V 6 bases and J 0 bases, with 5 bases left between them.

A remark on this clone: This sample includes further DNA sequences coding for the same CDR3. This chain uses TRBV13 with TRBJ1-1; no definite D call. Trimming took 7 bases from V and 1 from J, leaving 4 bases between them. CDR1 is PRHDT and CDR2 is FYEKMQ in the germline V gene (reference sequence). The CDR3 length is 11 residues. The CDR3 bases are TGTGCCAGCAACGAGAACACTGAAGCTTTCTTT. Encoded protein: CASNENTEAFF. Full variable domain (remainder filled in from reference TRBV13 and TRBJ1-1): AAGVIQSPRHLIKEKRETATLKCYPIPRHDTVYWYQQGPGQDPQFLISFYEKMQSDKGSIPDRFSAQQFSDYHSELNMSSLELGDSALYFCASNENTEAFFGQGTRLTVV.

V usage is TRBV4-1 and J usage is TRBJ2-3; D is uncertain. Per the germline V gene, CDR1 is MGHRA and CDR2 is YSYEKL. The CDR3 loop spans 15 amino acids. V lost 0 bases to trimming and J lost 3 bases, with 10 bases between them. The CDR3 reads CASSQDSPETDTQYF. Here the CDR3 DNA reads TGCGCCAGCAGCCAAGATAGCCCGGAGACAGATACGCAGTATTTT.

This clone has only a few counts. V is TRBV19 and J is TRBJ1-2; the D gene is possibly TRBD1 (5 bases). Germline CDR1 is LNHDA and CDR2 is SQIVND (reference sequence). This CDR3 is 15 amino acids long. Trimming shortened V by 3 bases and J by 0 bases, and 11 bases separated the two germline ends. The CDR3 coding sequence is TGTGCCAGTAGTATCGGTCAGGGAACTAACTATGGCTACACCTTC. This translates into CASSIGQGTNYGYTF.

V is TRBV7-5 and J is TRBJ1-5. TRBV7-5 is assigned pseudogene status. This CDR3 spans 19 amino acids. CDR3 loop: CVRSLVWAGKSELYQPQHF. The CDR3 DNA sequence: TGTGTCAGAAGCTTAGTTTGGGCGGGGAAGAGCGAACTTTATCAGCCCCAGCATTTT.